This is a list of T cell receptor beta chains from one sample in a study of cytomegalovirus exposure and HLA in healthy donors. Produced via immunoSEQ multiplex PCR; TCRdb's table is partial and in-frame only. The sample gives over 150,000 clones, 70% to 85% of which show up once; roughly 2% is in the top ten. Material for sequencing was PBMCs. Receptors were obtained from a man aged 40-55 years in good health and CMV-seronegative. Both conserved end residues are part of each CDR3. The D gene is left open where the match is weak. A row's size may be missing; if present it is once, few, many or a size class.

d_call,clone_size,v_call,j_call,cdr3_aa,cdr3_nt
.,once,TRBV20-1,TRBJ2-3,CSAGSSDTQYF,TGCAGTGCCGGGAGCTCAGATACGCAGTATTTT
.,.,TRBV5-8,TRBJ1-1,CASSRRGSNTEAFF,TGTGCCAGCAGCAGGAGGGGCTCGAACACTGAAGCTTTCTTT
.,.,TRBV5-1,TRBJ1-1,CASSLRQMNTEAFF,TGCGCCAGCAGCTTGCGTCAGATGAACACTGAAGCTTTCTTT
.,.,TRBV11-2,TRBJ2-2,CASSLRRVNTGELFF,TGTGCCAGCAGCTTGCGGAGGGTGAACACCGGGGAGCTGTTTTTT
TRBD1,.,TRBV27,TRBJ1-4,CASSLSGGQDQRQEKLFF,TGTGCCAGCAGTTTATCGGGGGGACAGGACCAGCGACAGGAAAAACTGTTTTTT
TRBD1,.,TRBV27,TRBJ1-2,CASTPGGGGGYTF,TGTGCCAGCACACCAGGGGGCGGAGGAGGCTACACCTTC
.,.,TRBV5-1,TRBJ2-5,CASSFRGPQETQYF,TGCGCCAGCAGCTTTCGGGGTCCCCAAGAGACCCAGTACTTC
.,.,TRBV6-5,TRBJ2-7,CASSARSQREQYF,TGTGCCAGCAGTGCTCGAAGTCAGCGCGAGCAGTACTTC
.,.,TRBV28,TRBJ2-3,CASSPPSTDTQYF,TGTGCCAGCAGCCCCCCTAGCACAGATACGCAGTATTTT
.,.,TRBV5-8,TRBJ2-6,CASSTPRGAGANVLTF,TGTGCCAGCAGCACCCCCCGGGGAGCTGGGGCCAACGTCCTGACTTTC
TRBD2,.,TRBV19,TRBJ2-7,CASSISGRLAYEQYF,TGTGCCAGTAGTATATCCGGGAGGCTGGCCTACGAGCAGTACTTC
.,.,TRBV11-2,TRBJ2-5,CASSLDRRAGTQYF,TGTGCCAGCAGCTTAGACCGGAGGGCGGGGACCCAGTACTTC
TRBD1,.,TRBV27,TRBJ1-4,CASSDRGPGGLFF,TGTGCCAGCAGTGACAGGGGTCCGGGAGGACTGTTTTTT
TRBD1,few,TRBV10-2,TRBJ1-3,CATRDRTGNTIYF,TGCGCCACCAGGGACAGAACCGGAAACACCATATATTTT
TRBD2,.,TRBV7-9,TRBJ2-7,CSSSHGLANSYEQYF,TGTTCCAGCAGCCACGGACTAGCGAATTCCTACGAGCAGTACTTC
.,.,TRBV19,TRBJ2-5,CASSMGRQETQYF,TGTGCCAGTAGTATGGGCAGACAAGAGACCCAGTACTTC
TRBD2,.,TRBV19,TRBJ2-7,CASSIGRDYSYEQYF,TGTGCCAGTAGTATAGGTCGGGACTACTCCTACGAGCAGTACTTC